What follows describes a single TCR beta chain. Its target is not known. Each of the TCR libraries took about 3,500 ng of total RNA. TCRdb re-analyzed the 5' RACE reads; it lists each CDR3 protein once, without DNA. The specimen's table records about 160,000 distinct CDR3 sequences. The sample is drawn from a study of monozygotic twins with inflammatory bowel disease. General study findings and limits: There were differing immunosuppressive treatments, which may have added variability to patient repertoires.

Germline V lookup: CDR1 KGHSH, CDR2 LQKENI. The CDR3 runs 15 residues. The TCR was taken from a human donor with ulcerative colitis or Crohn's disease, or a healthy co-twin of an affected twin (not recorded which). Sequencing used blood. The rearrangement links TRBV18 to TRBJ2-1. CDR3 sequence reads: CASSPRVRSGNEQFF.